The rows below give T cell receptor beta chains drawn from one sample of a study of CD8+ T cells in alopecia areata. Some clones are missing from TCRdb's copy, which holds only in-frame ones; the method was immunoSEQ multiplex PCR. The data hold more than 85,000 clones, with approximately 66% observed a single time. The material was CD8+ T cells sorted from blood, obtained at week 4, from a patient treated with tofacitinib. The source is a human donor with alopecia areata. CDR3s include the opening cysteine and the closing phenylalanine or tryptophan. D genes are given only for firm matches. Not all rows give a size; the values are once, few, many and, for expanded clones, a class.

TRBV14	TRBD1	TRBJ1-1	-	TGTGCCAGCAGCCCCACAGGGGACGCTTTCTTT	CASSPTGDAFF
TRBV7-3	-	TRBJ1-1	-	TGTGCCAGCAGCTTATCGGGATTGGACACTGAAGCTTTCTTT	CASSLSGLDTEAFF
TRBV18	-	TRBJ2-1	-	TGTGCCAGCACCAACAGGGAGAGCTCCTACAATGAGCAGTTCTTC	CASTNRESSYNEQFF
TRBV27	TRBD2	TRBJ2-1	few	TGTGCCAGCAGTTTACTAGCGGGCAACAATGAGCAGTTCTTC	CASSLLAGNNEQFF
TRBV7-2	-	TRBJ1-3	-	TGTGCCAGCAGCTTAGATCAGGGGTACGGAAACACCATATATTTT	CASSLDQGYGNTIYF
TRBV25-1	-	TRBJ1-2	-	TGTGCCAGCAGTGACGGGACGGAGTTTTATGGCTACACCTTC	CASSDGTEFYGYTF
TRBV14	-	TRBJ2-7	few	TGTGCCAGCAGCCAAGGGGGGGGCCCTCTGTACGAGCAGTACTTC	CASSQGGGPLYEQYF
TRBV6-5	-	TRBJ1-2	-	TGTGCCATCAATGAAGTGGGGTTAGATGGCTACACCTTC	CAINEVGLDGYTF
TRBV21-1	-	TRBJ2-1	-	TGTGCCAGCAGCGCCGGACAGCAGGGGAATGAGCAGTTCTTC	CASSAGQQGNEQFF
TRBV5-1	TRBD1	TRBJ2-2	few	TGCGCCAGCAGCTTTCGACAGGGGGCCGGGGAGCTGTTTTTT	CASSFRQGAGELFF
TRBV29-1	TRBD2	TRBJ2-1	few	TGCAGCGCCCAACTAGCGGGGGCTTCCTACAATGAGCAGTTCTTC	CSAQLAGASYNEQFF
TRBV5-1	-	TRBJ2-3	-	TGCGCCAGCAGCTTTATTGACAGTTTTACAGATACGCAGTATTTT	CASSFIDSFTDTQYF
TRBV5-1	TRBD1	TRBJ2-7	-	TGCGCCAGCAGCCTACAGGGGACGGTGCAGTACTTC	CASSLQGTVQYF
TRBV7-9	-	TRBJ2-5	-	TGTGCCAGCACTTCGGAGTACCAAGAGACCCAGTACTTC	CASTSEYQETQYF
TRBV30	-	TRBJ1-2	-	TGTGCCTGGAGTAGGGGATCCTCTGGCTACACCTTC	CAWSRGSSGYTF
TRBV6-1	TRBD2	TRBJ2-7	-	TGTGCCAGCAGTCGAACGGGAGGTCCCCCGGACTTC	CASSRTGGPPDF
TRBV28	TRBD1	TRBJ2-1	few	TGTGCCAGCAGCCGTGGACAGGGTCTGAATGAGCAGTTCTTC	CASSRGQGLNEQFF
TRBV18	TRBD1	TRBJ1-1	-	TGTGCCAGCTCATCACCGACAGGGAGCATCACTGAAGCTTTCTTT	CASSSPTGSITEAFF
TRBV7-8	TRBD1	TRBJ2-7	-	TGTGCCAGCAGCTTAGGGACAGGAGGTACCTACGAGCAGTACTTC	CASSLGTGGTYEQYF
TRBV7-2	TRBD1	TRBJ2-7	once	TGTGCCAGCAGCTTTTCAGGGGGCTCCCACGAGCAGTACTTC	CASSFSGGSHEQYF
TRBV14	-	TRBJ2-6	-	TGTGCCAGCAGCCAAGGCCTGTCCCGCTCTGGGGCCAACGTCCTGACTTTC	CASSQGLSRSGANVLTF
TRBV6-5	-	TRBJ1-5	few	TGTGCCAGCACCTCTCTATTATTGAAGCCCCAGCATTTT	CASTSLLLKPQHF
TRBV30	TRBD2	TRBJ2-1	-	TGTGCCTGGAGTCCCTCGGGACTAGGTTATAATGAGCAGTTCTTC	CAWSPSGLGYNEQFF
TRBV7-6	-	TRBJ1-2	-	TGTGCCAGCAGCTTAGAAGCAGGGAACCGATATGGCTACACCTTC	CASSLEAGNRYGYTF
TRBV29-1	-	TRBJ2-5	-	TGCAGCGTTGAACCATCCTGGGGGCCCCGGGCCCAGGAGACCCAGTACTTC	CSVEPSWGPRAQETQYF
TRBV9	TRBD1	TRBJ2-7	-	TGTGCCAGCAGCGTCAGGACAGGGTCCTACGAGCAGTACTTC	CASSVRTGSYEQYF
TRBV4-1	-	TRBJ2-6	-	TGCGCCAGCAGCCCGCCGAAGGGGGATAGCTTTCCCTCTGGGGCCAACGTCCTGACTTTC	CASSPPKGDSFPSGANVLTF
TRBV18	TRBD2	TRBJ2-1	-	TGTGCCAGCTCACCAGGGACTAGCGGGGGCCCAATCTACAATGAGCAGTTCTTC	CASSPGTSGGPIYNEQFF
TRBV29-1	-	TRBJ2-1	-	TGCAGCGTTGATTTTCTAGCTCCCGAGCAGTTCTTC	CSVDFLAPEQFF
TRBV29-1	TRBD2	TRBJ2-1	-	TGCAGCGTTGCCGATCTAGCGGGAGCCTACAATGAGCAGTTCTTC	CSVADLAGAYNEQFF
TRBV13	-	TRBJ2-1	-	TGTGCCAGCAGCCCAGCGCACAACAATGAGCAGTTCTTC	CASSPAHNNEQFF
TRBV9	-	TRBJ2-2	-	TGTGCCAGCAGCGTAGGACTATACAACACCGGGGAGCTGTTTTTT	CASSVGLYNTGELFF
TRBV28	TRBD1	TRBJ2-7	-	TGTGCCAGCAGTTTAGGACAGGGGGGCACCTACGAGCAGTACTTC	CASSLGQGGTYEQYF
TRBV28	-	TRBJ2-7	few	TGTGCCAGCAGTTTATTTCCCCAGGGAACCTACGAGCAGTACTTC	CASSLFPQGTYEQYF
TRBV19	-	TRBJ1-4	-	TGTGGAACCCACTCCGGGGGGTCTGTTGAAAAACTGTTTTTT	CGTHSGGSVEKLFF
TRBV23-1	TRBD1	TRBJ2-7	-	TGCGCCAGCAGTCAGTGGACCCCAGGGGGCCCCTACGAGCAGTACTTC	CASSQWTPGGPYEQYF
TRBV29-1	-	TRBJ2-7	-	TGCAGCGTTGAAGGCGTCCGGGACGGGGGACCCTACGAGCAGTACTTC	CSVEGVRDGGPYEQYF
TRBV2	-	TRBJ2-3	-	TGTGCCAGCAGGGACACAGATACGCAGTATTTT	CASRDTDTQYF
TRBV19	-	TRBJ2-7	once	TGTGCCAGTAGTGCGGACAGTCTCCTCTCCTACGAGCAGTACTTC	CASSADSLLSYEQYF
TRBV4-1	-	TRBJ1-1	-	TGCGCCAGCAGCCAAGATGTTTTGTACACTAACACTGAAGCTTTCTTT	CASSQDVLYTNTEAFF
TRBV11-1	-	TRBJ2-3	-	TGTGCCAGCAGTGGACCTGGCACAGATACGCAGTATTTT	CASSGPGTDTQYF
TRBV5-8	-	TRBJ1-2	many	TGTGCCAGCAGCTGGGGGGAATACTATGGCTACACCTTC	CASSWGEYYGYTF
TRBV6-5	TRBD1	TRBJ1-2	-	TGTGCCAGCAGTTTGCTACCCCCGGGACAGGGAGGTGGCTACACCTTC	CASSLLPPGQGGGYTF
TRBV29-1	-	TRBJ2-5	-	TGCAGCGTCCCCCCGGAGAACCAAGAGACCCAGTACTTC	CSVPPENQETQYF
TRBV13	TRBD1	TRBJ2-7	-	TGTGCCAGCAGCGGGGGGACAGGGAGCGGTGCCTACGAGCAGTACTTC	CASSGGTGSGAYEQYF
TRBV5-1	-	TRBJ2-1	-	TGCGCCAGCAGCTTAGGGGGAATGGCGGGAAATGAGCAGTTCTTC	CASSLGGMAGNEQFF
TRBV5-1	TRBD2	TRBJ2-5	-	TGCGCCAGCAGCTTCACTAGCGGGGCACAAGAGACCCAGTACTTC	CASSFTSGAQETQYF
TRBV7-9	TRBD1	TRBJ2-6	few	TGTGCCAGCAGCTCGGGACAGCTCTCTGGGGCCAACGTCCTGACTTTC	CASSSGQLSGANVLTF
TRBV27	-	TRBJ2-2	-	TGTGCCAGCAGTAGATCCGGGGAGCTGTTTTTT	CASSRSGELFF
TRBV5-1	-	TRBJ1-5	-	TGCGCCAGCAGCTATACGGGGCAGCCCCAGCATTTT	CASSYTGQPQHF
TRBV6-1	TRBD2	TRBJ2-1	-	TGTGCCAGCAGTGAAGAGGGGACTAGCGGAATAAATGAGCAGTTCTTC	CASSEEGTSGINEQFF
TRBV6-1	TRBD1	TRBJ2-7	-	TGTGCCAGCAGTGCCGGACCAGGGGACAGGGGACCCTTTGAGCAGTACTTC	CASSAGPGDRGPFEQYF
TRBV7-8	-	TRBJ2-3	-	TGTGCCAGCAGCTTAGAGGGGCTAGAGCTTAGCACAGATACGCAGTACTTT	CASSLEGLELSTDTQYF